This TCR beta chain originates from a study of blood T cell repertoires in COVID-19. In the study overall: Sample material is recorded as cDNA or gDNA derived from T cells, B-cell-depleted T cells, or PBMCs.

The study recruited people aged about 18 to 89 years across about 25 US areas. Researchers sorted participants into cohorts using their self-reported clinical history. The data were produced by immunoSEQ multiplex PCR, yet TCRdb's version contains in-frame clones alone and is incomplete. The sample carries 320,000 or so clones, approximately 84% recorded once. The CDR3 has 13 amino acids. Germline CDR1 is MNHEY and CDR2 is SMNVEV (reference sequence). Between the trimmed V and J ends, which lost 6 bases and 1 base, there was a span of 9 bases. This sequence was found in a woman younger than 45 who had recovered from COVID-19. Material: PBMCs or T cells enriched from blood (not recorded which). This chain uses TRBV27 with TRBJ1-1; TRBD1 might be the D (5 bases). CDR3 DNA: TGTGCCAGCAGCTCCGGGGGGAACACTGAAGCTTTCTTT. It codes for CASSSGGNTEAFF.